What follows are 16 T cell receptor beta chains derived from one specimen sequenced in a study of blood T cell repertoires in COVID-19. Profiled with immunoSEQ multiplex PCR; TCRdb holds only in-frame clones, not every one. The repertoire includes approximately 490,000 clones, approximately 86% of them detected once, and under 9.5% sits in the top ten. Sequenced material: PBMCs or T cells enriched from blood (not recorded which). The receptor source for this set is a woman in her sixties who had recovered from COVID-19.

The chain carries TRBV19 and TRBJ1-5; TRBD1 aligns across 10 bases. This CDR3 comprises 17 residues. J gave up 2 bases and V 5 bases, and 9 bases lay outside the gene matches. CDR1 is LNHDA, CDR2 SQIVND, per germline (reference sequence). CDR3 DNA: TGTGCCAGTAGTCCGGGACAGGGGATCCGGGGCAATCAGCCCCAGCATTTT. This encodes CASSPGQGIRGNQPQHF.

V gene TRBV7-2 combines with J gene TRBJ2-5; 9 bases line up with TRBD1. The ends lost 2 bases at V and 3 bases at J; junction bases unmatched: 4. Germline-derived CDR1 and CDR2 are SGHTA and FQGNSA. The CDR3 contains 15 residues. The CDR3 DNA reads TGTGCCAGCAGCTTAAAGGGACAGGGAAAAGAGACCCAGTACTTC. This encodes CASSLKGQGKETQYF.

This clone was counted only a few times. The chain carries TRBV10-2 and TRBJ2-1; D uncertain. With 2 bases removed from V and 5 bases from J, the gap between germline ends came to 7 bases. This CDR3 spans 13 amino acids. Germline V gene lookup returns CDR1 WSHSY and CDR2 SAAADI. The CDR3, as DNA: TGCGCCAGCAGTGAGCGGCAGGACAATGAGCAGTTCTTC. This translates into CASSERQDNEQFF.

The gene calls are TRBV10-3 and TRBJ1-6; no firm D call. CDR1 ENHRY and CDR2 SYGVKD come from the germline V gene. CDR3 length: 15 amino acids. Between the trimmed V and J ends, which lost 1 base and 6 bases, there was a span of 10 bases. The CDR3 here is CAISELSLPNSPLHF. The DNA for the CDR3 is TGTGCCATCAGTGAGTTATCTCTCCCTAATTCACCCCTCCACTTT.

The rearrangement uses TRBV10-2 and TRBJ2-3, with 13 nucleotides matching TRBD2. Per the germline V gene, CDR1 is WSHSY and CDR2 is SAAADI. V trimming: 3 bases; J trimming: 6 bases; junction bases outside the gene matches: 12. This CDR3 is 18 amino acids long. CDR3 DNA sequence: TGCGCCAGCAGTGACCCGGGACTAGCGGGACCAGGTCAGGATACGCAGTATTTT. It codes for CASSDPGLAGPGQDTQYF.

The CDR3 DNA reads TGTGCCAGCAGCCGAGGGGGTCGGACTGAAGCTTTCTTT. This sequence encodes CASSRGGRTEAFF. This chain connects TRBV3-1 (or the pseudogene TRBV3-2) to TRBJ1-1; D may be TRBD1 (6 bases). Germline CDR1 is LGHDT and CDR2 is YNNKEL (reference sequence). This CDR3 is 13 amino acids long. V lost 4 bases and J lost 5, with 11 bases in between.

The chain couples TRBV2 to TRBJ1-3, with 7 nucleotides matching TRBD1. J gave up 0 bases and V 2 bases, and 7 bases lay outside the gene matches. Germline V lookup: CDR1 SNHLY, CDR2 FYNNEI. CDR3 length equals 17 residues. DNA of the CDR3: TGTGCCAGCAGTGAAAGAGGGGGCGAGAGCTCTGGAAACACCATATATTTT. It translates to CASSERGGESSGNTIYF.

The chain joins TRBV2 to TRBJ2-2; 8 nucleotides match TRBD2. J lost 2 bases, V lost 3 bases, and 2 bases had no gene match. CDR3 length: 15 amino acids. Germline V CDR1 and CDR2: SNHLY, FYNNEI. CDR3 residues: CASSDSGANTGELFF. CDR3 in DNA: TGTGCCAGCAGTGATAGCGGGGCCAACACCGGGGAGCTGTTTTTT.

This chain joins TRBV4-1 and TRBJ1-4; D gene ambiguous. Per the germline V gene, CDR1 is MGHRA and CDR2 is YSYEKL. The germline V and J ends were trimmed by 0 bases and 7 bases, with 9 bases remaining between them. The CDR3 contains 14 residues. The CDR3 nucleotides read TGCGCCAGCAGCCAAGACCATAGCGGTGAAAAACTGTTTTTT. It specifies CASSQDHSGEKLFF.

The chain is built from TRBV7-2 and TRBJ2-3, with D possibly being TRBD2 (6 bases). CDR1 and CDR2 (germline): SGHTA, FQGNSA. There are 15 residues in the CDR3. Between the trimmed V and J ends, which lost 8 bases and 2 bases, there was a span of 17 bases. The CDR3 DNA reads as TGTGCCAGCGGGCTCGGGGCGGGGTACACAGATACGCAGTATTTT. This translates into CASGLGAGYTDTQYF.

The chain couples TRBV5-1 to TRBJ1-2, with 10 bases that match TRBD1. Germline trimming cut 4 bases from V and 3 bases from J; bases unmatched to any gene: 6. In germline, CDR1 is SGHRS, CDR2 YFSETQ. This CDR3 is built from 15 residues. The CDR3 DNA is TGCGCCAGCAGCGTGACAGGGGGCGAGGACTATGGCTACACCTTC. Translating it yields CASSVTGGEDYGYTF.

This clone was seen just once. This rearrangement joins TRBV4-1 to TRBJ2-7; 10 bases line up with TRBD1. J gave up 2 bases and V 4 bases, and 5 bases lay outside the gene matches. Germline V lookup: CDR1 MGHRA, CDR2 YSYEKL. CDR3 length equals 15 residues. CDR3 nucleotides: TGCGCCAGCAGCCCAGGACAGGGGGTTACCTACGAGCAGTACTTC. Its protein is CASSPGQGVTYEQYF.

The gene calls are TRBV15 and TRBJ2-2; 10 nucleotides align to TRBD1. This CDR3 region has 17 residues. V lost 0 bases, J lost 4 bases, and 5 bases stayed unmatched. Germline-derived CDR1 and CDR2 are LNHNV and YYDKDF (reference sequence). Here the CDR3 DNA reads TGTGCCACCAGCAGAGATCTCGGGACAGGGGTCACCGGGGAGCTGTTTTTT. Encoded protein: CATSRDLGTGVTGELFF.

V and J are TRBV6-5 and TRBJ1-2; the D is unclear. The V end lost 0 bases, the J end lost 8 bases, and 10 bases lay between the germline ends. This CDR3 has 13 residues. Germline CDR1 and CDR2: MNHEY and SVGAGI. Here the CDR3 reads CASSYSSGIGYTF. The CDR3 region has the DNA TGTGCCAGCAGTTACTCGTCCGGGATCGGCTACACCTTC.

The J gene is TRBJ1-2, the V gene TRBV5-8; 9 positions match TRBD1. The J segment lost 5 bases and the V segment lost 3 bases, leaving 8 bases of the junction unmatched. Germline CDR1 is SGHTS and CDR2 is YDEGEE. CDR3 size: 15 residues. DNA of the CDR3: TGTGCCAGCAGCTCGACCACAGGGGGCGTTTATGGCTACACCTTC. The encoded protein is CASSSTTGGVYGYTF.

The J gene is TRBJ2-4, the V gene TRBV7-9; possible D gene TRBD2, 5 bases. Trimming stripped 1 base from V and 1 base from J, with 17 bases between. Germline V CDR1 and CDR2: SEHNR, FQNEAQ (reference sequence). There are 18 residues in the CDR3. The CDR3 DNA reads TGTGCCAGCAGCTTAGTTGCGGCCACCCGAGGGGCCAAAAACATTCAGTACTTC. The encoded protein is CASSLVAATRGAKNIQYF.